This is a list of T cell receptor beta chains from one sample in a study of blood T cell repertoires in COVID-19. Produced via immunoSEQ multiplex PCR; TCRdb's table is partial and in-frame only. Found here are 310,000 or so clones, roughly 90% of them singletons; the top ten hold about 1.8%. What was sequenced was PBMCs or T cells enriched from blood (not recorded which). The source is a young woman with acute COVID-19. Each CDR3 is given with its conserved first and last residue. Fields, in order: J gene, V gene, CDR3 protein.

j_gene: TRBJ1-1; v_gene: TRBV19; CDR3aa: CASSIDRDTEAFF
j_gene: TRBJ1-5; v_gene: TRBV7-8; CDR3aa: CASSLGVLTGSNQPQHF
j_gene: TRBJ2-3; v_gene: TRBV19; CDR3aa: CASSGTGLAGGPDTQYF
j_gene: TRBJ1-3; v_gene: TRBV2; CDR3aa: CASSGRTGAGISGNTIYF
j_gene: TRBJ2-7; v_gene: TRBV28; CDR3aa: CASSQQTSGPGYEQYF
j_gene: TRBJ2-7; v_gene: TRBV5-4; CDR3aa: CASSFDRAHEQYF
j_gene: TRBJ2-7; v_gene: TRBV5-1; CDR3aa: CASSQDRGLNEQYF
j_gene: TRBJ1-5; v_gene: TRBV18; CDR3aa: CASSPGHQPQHF
j_gene: TRBJ1-4; v_gene: TRBV30; CDR3aa: CAWSGTDRGGEKLFF
j_gene: TRBJ1-3; v_gene: TRBV7-2; CDR3aa: CASSPSSGNTIYF
j_gene: TRBJ2-3; v_gene: TRBV11-3; CDR3aa: CASSSTSGSDTQYF